The 2 T cell receptor beta chains presented below share a single source sample, sequenced in a study of shared T cell receptors in the human thymus (TCRdb year 2021). The method behind the library was the immunoSEQ multiplex PCR assay. Imported from immuneACCESS, the table was reduced by TCRdb to in-frame sequences with V and J called. These copies leave out some clones; in studies compared against another copy, an unresolved V gene accounts for under half, and the cause of the remainder is not known. The sample data list 640,000 or so clones, and 80% to 90% of these were observed just once. Roughly 0.0087% of the sample is in the top ten clones. Another study also made use of these data, one on human thymus T cells.

Input material: thymocytes. The source of these receptors is a boy less than two years old with a congenital heart defect. Donor details come from another sample of the same person, matched by shared clones.

The gene calls are TRBV30 and TRBJ1-2, with D tentatively TRBD1 (5 bases). Germline V gene sequence: CDR1 GTSNPN, CDR2 SVGIG (reference sequence). This CDR3 comprises 13 residues. V gave up 4 bases and J gave up 4 bases, with 13 bases separating them. The CDR3 DNA is TGTGCCTGGATAGGCGACAGCACCTATGGCTACACCTTC. It encodes CAWIGDSTYGYTF.

The gene calls are TRBV5-5 and TRBJ2-7; 11 nucleotides match TRBD2. Unmatched junction bases numbered 10, after V lost 5 bases and J lost 3 bases. Germline CDR1 reads SGHKS; CDR2 reads YYEKEE (reference sequence). This CDR3 is 16 amino acids long. The CDR3 DNA sequence: TGTGCCAGCAGGGGGAAACTAGCGGGAGCGGTCTACGAGCAGTACTTC. This encodes CASRGKLAGAVYEQYF.